This T cell receptor beta chain was found in a study of T cell responses to AZD1222 COVID-19 vaccine. The CDR3 is 13 amino acids. The germline V gene encodes CDR1 SGHTA and CDR2 FQGNSA. V lost 5 bases and J 7 bases, leaving 14 bases between the germline ends. This clone was seen once. Clones were sequenced by immunoSEQ multiplex PCR, and TCRdb holds only the in-frame ones, with some missing. The table lists roughly 110,000 clones, about 91% of them singletons. Sequencing used peripheral blood, obtained 28 days after the second AZD1222 dose. This chain uses TRBV7-2 with TRBJ1-1; D may be TRBD1 (5 bases). This sequence originates from an adult who received the AZD1222 COVID-19 vaccine. For the CDR3, the DNA is TGTGCCAGCAGCGAACCCCGACAGAGTGAAGCTTTCTTT. Translation gives CASSEPRQSEAFF.